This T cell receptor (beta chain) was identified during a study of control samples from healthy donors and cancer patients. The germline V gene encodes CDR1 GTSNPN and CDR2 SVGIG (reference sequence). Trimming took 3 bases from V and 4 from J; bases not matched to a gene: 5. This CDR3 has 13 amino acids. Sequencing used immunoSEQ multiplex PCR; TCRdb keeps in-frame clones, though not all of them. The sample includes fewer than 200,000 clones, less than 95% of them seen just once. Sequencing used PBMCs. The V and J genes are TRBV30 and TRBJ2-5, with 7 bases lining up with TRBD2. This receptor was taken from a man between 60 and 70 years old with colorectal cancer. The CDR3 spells CAWSRTRTETQYF. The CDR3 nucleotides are TGTGCCTGGAGCCGGACTAGAACAGAGACCCAGTACTTC.